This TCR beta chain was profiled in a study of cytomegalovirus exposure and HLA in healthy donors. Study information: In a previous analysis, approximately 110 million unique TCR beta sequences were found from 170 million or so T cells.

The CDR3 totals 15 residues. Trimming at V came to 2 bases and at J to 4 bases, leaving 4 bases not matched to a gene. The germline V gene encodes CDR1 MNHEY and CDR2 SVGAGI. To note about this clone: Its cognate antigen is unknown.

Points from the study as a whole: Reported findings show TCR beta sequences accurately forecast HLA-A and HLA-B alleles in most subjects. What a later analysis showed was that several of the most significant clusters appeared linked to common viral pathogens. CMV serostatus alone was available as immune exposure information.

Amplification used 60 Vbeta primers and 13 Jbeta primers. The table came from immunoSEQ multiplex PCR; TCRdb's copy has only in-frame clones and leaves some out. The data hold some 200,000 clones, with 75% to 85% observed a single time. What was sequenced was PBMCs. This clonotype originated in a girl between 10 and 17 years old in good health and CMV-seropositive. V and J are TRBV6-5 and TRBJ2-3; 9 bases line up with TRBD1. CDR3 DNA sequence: TGTGCCAGCAGTTACGGACAGGGGAACGCAGATACGCAGTATTTT. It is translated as CASSYGQGNADTQYF.